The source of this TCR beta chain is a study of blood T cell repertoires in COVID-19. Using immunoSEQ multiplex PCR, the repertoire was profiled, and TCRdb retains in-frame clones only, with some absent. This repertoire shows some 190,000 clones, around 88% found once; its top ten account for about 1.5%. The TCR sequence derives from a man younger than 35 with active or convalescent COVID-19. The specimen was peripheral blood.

The CDR3 here is CASMITRGTWEAFF. The CDR3, as DNA: TGTGCCAGCATGATAACCCGGGGAACCTGGGAAGCTTTCTTT. This sequence joins TRBV27 and TRBJ1-1; D remains ambiguous. The CDR3 sequence is 14 residues long. Trimming took 7 bases from V and 8 from J, leaving 20 bases between them. Germline lookup yields CDR1 MNHEY and CDR2 SMNVEV (reference sequence).